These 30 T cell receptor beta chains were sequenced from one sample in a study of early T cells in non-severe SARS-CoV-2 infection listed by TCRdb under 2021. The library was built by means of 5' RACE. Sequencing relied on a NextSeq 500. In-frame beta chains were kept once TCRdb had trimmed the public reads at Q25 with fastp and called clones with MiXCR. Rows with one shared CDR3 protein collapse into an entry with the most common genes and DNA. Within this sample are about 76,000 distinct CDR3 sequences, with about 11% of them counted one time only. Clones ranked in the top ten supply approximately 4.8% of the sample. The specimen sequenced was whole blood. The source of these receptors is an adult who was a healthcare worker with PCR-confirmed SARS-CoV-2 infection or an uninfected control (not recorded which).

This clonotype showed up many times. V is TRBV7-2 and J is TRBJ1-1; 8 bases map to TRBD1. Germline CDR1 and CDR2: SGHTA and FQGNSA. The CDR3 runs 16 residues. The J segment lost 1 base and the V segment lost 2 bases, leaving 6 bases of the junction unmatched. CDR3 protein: CASSLRTGMGNTEAFF. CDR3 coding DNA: TGTGCCAGCAGCTTAAGGACAGGGATGGGGAACACTGAAGCTTTCTTT.

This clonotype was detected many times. CDR3 sequence: CASSQASADTQYF. The CDR3 nucleotides are TGTGCCAGCAGCCAAGCAAGTGCAGATACGCAGTATTTT. This chain joins TRBV3-1 and TRBJ2-3, with D unclear. Germline lookup yields CDR1 LGHDT and CDR2 YNNKEL (reference sequence). The CDR3 has 13 residues. Trimming cost V 1 base and J 4 bases, with 6 bases left between them.

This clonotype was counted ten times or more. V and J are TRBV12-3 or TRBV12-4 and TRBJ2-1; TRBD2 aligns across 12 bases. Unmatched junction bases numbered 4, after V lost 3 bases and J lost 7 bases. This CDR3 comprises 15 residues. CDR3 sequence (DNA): TGTGCCAGCAGTTTTAGGACTAGCGGGGTGAATGAGCAGTTCTTC. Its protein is CASSFRTSGVNEQFF.

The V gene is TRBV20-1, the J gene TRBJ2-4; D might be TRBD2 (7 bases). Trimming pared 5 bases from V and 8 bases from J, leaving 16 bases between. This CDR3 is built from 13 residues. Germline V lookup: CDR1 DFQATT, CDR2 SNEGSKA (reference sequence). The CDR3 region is CSAQDSREDIQYF. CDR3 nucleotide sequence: TGCAGTGCTCAGGACAGCCGGGAGGACATTCAGTACTTC.

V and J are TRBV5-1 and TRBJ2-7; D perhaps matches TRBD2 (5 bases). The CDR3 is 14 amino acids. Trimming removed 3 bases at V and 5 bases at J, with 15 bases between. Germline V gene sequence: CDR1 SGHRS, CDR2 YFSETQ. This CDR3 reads CASSWRTDGHEQYF. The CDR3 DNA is TGCGCCAGCAGCTGGAGGACCGACGGCCACGAGCAGTACTTC. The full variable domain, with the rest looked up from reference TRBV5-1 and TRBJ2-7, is KAGVTQTPRYLIKTRGQQVTLSCSPISGHRSVSWYQQTPGQGLQFLFEYFSETQRNKGNFPGRFSGRQFSNSRSEMNVSTLELGDSALYLCASSWRTDGHEQYFGPGTRLTVT.

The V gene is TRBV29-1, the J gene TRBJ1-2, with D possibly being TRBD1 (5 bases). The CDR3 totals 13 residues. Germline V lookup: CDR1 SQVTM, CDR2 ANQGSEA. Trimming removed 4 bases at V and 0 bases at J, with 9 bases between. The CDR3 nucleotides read TGCAGCGTTGTAGGGACCGCTAACTATGGCTACACCTTC. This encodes CSVVGTANYGYTF. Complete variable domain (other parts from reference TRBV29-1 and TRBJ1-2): SAVISQKPSRDICQRGTSLTIQCQVDSQVTMMFWYRQQPGQSLTLIATANQGSEATYESGFVIDKFPISRPNLTFSTLTVSNMSPEDSSIYLCSVVGTANYGYTFGSGTRLTVV.

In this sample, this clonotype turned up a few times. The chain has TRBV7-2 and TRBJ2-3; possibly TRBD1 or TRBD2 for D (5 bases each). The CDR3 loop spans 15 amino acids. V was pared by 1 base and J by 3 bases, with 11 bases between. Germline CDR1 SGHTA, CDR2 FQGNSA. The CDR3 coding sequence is TGTGCCAGCAGCTTAGACGGGGCCAAGACAGATACGCAGTATTTT. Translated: CASSLDGAKTDTQYF.

The CDR3 nucleotides are TGTGCCAGCAGCTTAGGGGACAGGGGCCTCAATGAGCAGTTCTTC. This gives the protein CASSLGDRGLNEQFF. The chain employs TRBV13 and TRBJ2-1, with TRBD1 matching over 9 bases. CDR3 length: 15 amino acids. The J segment lost 6 bases and the V segment lost 0 bases, leaving 3 bases of the junction unmatched. Germline V gene sequence: CDR1 PRHDT, CDR2 FYEKMQ (reference sequence).

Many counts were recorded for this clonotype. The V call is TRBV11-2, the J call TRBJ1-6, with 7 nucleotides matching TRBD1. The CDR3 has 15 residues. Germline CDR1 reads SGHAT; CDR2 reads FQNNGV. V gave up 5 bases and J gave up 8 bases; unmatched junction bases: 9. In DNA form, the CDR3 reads TGTGCCAGCAGCGGAAACAGGGGCCAGTATTCACCCCTCCACTTT. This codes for CASSGNRGQYSPLHF.

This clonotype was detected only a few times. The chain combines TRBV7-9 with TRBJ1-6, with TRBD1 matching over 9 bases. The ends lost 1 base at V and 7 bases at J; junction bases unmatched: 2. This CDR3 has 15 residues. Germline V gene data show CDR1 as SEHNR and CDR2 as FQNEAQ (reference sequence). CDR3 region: CASSLGDRVNSPLHF. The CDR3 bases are TGTGCCAGCAGCTTAGGGGACAGGGTCAATTCACCCCTCCACTTT. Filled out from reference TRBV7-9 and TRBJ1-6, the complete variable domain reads DTGVSQNPRHKITKRGQNVTFRCDPISEHNRLYWYRQTLGQGPEFLTYFQNEAQLEKSRLLSDRFSAERPKGSFSTLEIQRTEQGDSAMYLCASSLGDRVNSPLHFGNGTRLTVT.

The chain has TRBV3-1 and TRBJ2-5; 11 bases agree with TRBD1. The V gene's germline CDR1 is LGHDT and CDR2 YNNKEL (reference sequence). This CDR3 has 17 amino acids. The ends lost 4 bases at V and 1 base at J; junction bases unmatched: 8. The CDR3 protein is CASSRRTGGASQETQYF. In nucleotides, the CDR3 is TGTGCCAGCAGCCGAAGGACAGGGGGCGCTTCCCAAGAGACCCAGTACTTC.

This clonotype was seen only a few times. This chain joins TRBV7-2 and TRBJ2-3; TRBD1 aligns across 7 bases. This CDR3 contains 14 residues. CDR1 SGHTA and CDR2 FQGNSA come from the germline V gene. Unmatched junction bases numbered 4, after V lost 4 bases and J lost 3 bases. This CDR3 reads CASSSGGVTDTQYF. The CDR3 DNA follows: TGTGCCAGCAGCTCAGGGGGAGTAACAGATACGCAGTATTTT. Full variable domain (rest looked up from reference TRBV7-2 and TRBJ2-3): GAGVSQSPSNKVTEKGKDVELRCDPISGHTALYWYRQSLGQGLEFLIYFQGNSAPDKSGLPSDRFSAERTGGSVSTLTIQRTQQEDSAVYLCASSSGGVTDTQYFGPGTRLTVL.

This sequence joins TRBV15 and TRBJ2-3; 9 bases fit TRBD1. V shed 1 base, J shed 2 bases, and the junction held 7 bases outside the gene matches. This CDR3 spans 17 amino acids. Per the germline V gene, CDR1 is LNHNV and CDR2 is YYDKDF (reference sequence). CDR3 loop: CATSRGLGTGYTDTQYF. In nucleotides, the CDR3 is TGTGCCACCAGCAGAGGGTTAGGGACAGGGTACACAGATACGCAGTATTTT. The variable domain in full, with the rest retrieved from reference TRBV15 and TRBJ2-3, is DAMVIQNPRYQVTQFGKPVTLSCSQTLNHNVMYWYQQKSSQAPKLLFHYYDKDFNNEADTPDNFQSRRPNTSFCFLDIRSPGLGDTAMYLCATSRGLGTGYTDTQYFGPGTRLTVL.

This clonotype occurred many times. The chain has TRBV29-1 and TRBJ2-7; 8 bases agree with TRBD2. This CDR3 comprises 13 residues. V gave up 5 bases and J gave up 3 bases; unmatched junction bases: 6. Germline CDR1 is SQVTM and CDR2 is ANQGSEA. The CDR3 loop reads CSVRAGGDYEQYF. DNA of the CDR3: TGCAGCGTTCGAGCCGGGGGGGACTACGAGCAGTACTTC.

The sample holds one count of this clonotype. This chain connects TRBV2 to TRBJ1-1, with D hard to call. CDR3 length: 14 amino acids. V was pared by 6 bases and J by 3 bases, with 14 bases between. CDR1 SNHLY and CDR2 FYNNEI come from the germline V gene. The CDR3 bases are TGTGCCAGCAGGGACCCACCCGGGGACACTGAAGCTTTCTTT. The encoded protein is CASRDPPGDTEAFF.

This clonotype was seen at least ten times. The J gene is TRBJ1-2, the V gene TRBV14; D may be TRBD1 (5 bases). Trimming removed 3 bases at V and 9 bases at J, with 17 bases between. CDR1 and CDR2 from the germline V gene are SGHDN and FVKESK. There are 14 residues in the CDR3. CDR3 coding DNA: TGTGCCAGCAGCCACCAACCGGGACCTTCTAGCTACACCTTC. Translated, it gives CASSHQPGPSSYTF.

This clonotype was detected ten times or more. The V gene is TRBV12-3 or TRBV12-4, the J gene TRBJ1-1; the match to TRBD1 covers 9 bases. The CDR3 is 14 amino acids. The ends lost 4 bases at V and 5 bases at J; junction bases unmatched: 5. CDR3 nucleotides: TGTGCCAGCAGTTCGGACAGGGGTGGGACTGAAGCTTTCTTT. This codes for CASSSDRGGTEAFF.

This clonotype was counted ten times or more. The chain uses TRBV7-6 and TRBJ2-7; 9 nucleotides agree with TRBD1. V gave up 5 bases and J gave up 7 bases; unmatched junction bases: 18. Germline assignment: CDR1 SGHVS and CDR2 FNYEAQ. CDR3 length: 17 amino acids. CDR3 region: CASSHPPGQGSVGEQYF. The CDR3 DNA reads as TGTGCCAGCAGCCACCCCCCGGGACAGGGTTCGGTTGGGGAGCAGTACTTC.

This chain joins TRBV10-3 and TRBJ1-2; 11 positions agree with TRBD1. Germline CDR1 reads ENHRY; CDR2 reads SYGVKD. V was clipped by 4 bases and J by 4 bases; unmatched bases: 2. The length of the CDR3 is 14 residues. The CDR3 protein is CAISGTGGSYGYTF. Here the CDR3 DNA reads TGTGCCATCAGTGGGACAGGGGGCAGCTATGGCTACACCTTC.

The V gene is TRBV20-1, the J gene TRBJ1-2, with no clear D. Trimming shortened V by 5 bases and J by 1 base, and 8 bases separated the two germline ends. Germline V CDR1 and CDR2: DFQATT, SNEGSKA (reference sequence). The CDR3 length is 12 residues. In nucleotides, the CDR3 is TGCAGTGCTGATCGGGATAACTATGGCTACACCTTC. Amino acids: CSADRDNYGYTF.

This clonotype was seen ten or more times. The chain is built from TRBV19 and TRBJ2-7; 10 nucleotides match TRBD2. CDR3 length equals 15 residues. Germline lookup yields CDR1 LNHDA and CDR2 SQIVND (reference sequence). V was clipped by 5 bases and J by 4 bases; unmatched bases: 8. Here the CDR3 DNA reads TGTGCCAGTAGTGCCGGACTAGCGGCACTTTACGAGCAGTACTTC. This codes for CASSAGLAALYEQYF. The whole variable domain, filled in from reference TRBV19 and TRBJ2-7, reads DGGITQSPKYLFRKEGQNVTLSCEQNLNHDAMYWYRQDPGQGLRLIYYSQIVNDFQKGDIAEGYSVSREKKESFPLTVTSAQKNPTAFYLCASSAGLAALYEQYFGPGTRLTVT.

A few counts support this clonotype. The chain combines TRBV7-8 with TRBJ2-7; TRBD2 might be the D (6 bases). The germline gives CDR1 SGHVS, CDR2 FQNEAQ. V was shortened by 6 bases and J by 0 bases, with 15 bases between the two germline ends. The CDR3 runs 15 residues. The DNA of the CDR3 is TGTGCCAGCAGGGGGGGACGGGGCCCCTCCTACGAGCAGTACTTC. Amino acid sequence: CASRGGRGPSYEQYF.

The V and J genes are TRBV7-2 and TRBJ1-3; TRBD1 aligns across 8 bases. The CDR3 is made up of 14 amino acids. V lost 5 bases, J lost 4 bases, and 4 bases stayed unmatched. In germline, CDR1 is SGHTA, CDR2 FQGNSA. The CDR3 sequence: CASSPRTGGNTIYF. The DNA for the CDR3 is TGTGCCAGCAGCCCCAGGACAGGGGGAAACACCATATATTTT.

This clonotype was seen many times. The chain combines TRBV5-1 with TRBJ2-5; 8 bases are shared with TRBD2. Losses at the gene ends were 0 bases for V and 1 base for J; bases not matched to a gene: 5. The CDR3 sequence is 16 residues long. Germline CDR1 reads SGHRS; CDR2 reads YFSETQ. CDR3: CASSLVSGGFQETQYF. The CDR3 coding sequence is TGCGCCAGCAGCTTGGTGAGCGGGGGATTCCAAGAGACCCAGTACTTC.

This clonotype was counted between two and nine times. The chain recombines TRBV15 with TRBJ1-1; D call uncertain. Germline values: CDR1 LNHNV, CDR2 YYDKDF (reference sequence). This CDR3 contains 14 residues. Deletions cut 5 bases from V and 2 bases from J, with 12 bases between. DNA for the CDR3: TGTGCCACCAGCCCGGGAGGCGGAAACACTGAAGCTTTCTTT. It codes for CATSPGGGNTEAFF.

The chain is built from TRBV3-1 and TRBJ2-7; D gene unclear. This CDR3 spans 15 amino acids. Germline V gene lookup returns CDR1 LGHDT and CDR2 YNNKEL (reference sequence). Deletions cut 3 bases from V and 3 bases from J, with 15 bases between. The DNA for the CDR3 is TGTGCCAGCAGCCAGGGAAAAGGACGGTTCTACGAGCAGTACTTC. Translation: CASSQGKGRFYEQYF.

The CDR3: CRADRGGTDTQYF. The CDR3 coding sequence is TGCAGGGCGGACAGGGGCGGAACAGATACGCAGTATTTT. V and J are TRBV20-1 and TRBJ2-3, with 9 bases identical to TRBD1. CDR1 DFQATT and CDR2 SNEGSKA come from the germline V gene (reference sequence). The CDR3 length is 13 residues.

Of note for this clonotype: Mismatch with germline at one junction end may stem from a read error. The CDR3 bases are TGCAGTGCACCCCGGACAGAGAACACCGGGGAGCTGGTTTTT. Translating it yields CSAPRTENTGELVF. The chain is built from TRBV20-1 and TRBJ2-2, with a possible D match to TRBD1 (6 bases). In germline, CDR1 is DFQATT, CDR2 SNEGSKA (reference sequence). The CDR3 loop spans 14 amino acids.

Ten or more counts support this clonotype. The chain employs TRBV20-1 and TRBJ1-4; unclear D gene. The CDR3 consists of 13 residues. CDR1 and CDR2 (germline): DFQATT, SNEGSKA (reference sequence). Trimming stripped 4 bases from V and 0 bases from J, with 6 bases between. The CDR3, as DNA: TGCAGTGCTACGGATGCAACTAATGAAAAACTGTTTTTT. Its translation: CSATDATNEKLFF.

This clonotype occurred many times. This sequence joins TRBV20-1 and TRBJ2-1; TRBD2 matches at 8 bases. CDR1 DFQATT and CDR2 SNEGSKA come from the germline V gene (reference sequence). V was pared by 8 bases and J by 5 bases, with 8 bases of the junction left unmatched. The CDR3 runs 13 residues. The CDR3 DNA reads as TGCAGTCACCGGGGGGGGGCTAACAATGAGCAGTTCTTC. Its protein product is CSHRGGANNEQFF.